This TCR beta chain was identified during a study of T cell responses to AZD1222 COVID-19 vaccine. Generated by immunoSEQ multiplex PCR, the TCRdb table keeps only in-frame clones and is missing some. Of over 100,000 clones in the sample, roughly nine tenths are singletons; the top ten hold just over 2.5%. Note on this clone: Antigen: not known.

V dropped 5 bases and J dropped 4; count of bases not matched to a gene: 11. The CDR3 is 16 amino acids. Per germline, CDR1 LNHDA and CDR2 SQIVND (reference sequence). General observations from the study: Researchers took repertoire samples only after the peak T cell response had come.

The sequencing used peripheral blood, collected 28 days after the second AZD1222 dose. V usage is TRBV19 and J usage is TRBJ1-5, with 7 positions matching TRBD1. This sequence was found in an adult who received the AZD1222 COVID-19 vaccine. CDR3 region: CASSVHGTEPNQPQHF. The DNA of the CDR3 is TGTGCCAGTAGTGTCCACGGGACAGAACCAAATCAGCCCCAGCATTTT.